This T cell receptor beta chain was obtained from a study of blood T cell repertoires in COVID-19. Study-level information: From T cells, B-cell-depleted T cells, or PBMCs came the material, which was cDNA or gDNA.

The V segment lost 2 bases and the J segment 5 bases; nucleotides outside the gene matches: 10. This CDR3 has 17 amino acids. Per germline, CDR1 SEHNR and CDR2 FQNEAQ (reference sequence). Produced via immunoSEQ multiplex PCR; TCRdb's table is partial and in-frame only. The data show about 88,000 clones, with about nine tenths seen just once and 15% held by the top ten. Sequenced: peripheral blood. The chain links TRBV7-9 to TRBJ2-5, with TRBD1 matching over 11 bases. The clonotype originates from a male donor with acute or convalescent COVID-19. This CDR3 reads CASSLRPTWDRGETQYF. The CDR3 bases are TGTGCCAGCAGCTTACGGCCGACCTGGGACAGGGGGGAGACCCAGTACTTC. Drawing the rest from reference TRBV7-9 and TRBJ2-5, the complete variable domain is DTGVSQNPRHKITKRGQNVTFRCDPISEHNRLYWYRQTLGQGPEFLTYFQNEAQLEKSRLLSDRFSAERPKGSFSTLEIQRTEQGDSAMYLCASSLRPTWDRGETQYFGPGTRLLVL.